This T cell receptor (beta chain) derives from a study of Graves' ophthalmopathy and Graves' hyperthyroidism. Study findings and constraints: Sensitivity reached approximately 89% and specificity approximately 81% for a 13-signature model separating ophthalmopathy from stable hyperthyroidism.

Trimming pared 5 bases from V and 7 bases from J, leaving 20 bases between. The CDR3 sequence is 15 residues long. Per the germline V gene, CDR1 is SGHTA and CDR2 is FQGNSA. This clonotype was seen at least ten times. Antigen: not known. From RNA, the CDR3 regions of TCR beta chains were amplified and sequenced. Scientists carried out first-round RT-PCR using HTBI primers and then a second-round multiplex PCR. TCRdb fed the multiplex PCR reads into MiXCR, producing one record per CDR3 protein. The sample shows about 400,000 distinct CDR3 sequences, about 16% of them seen only once. Sample: peripheral blood. The V and J genes are TRBV7-2 and TRBJ2-5; D possibly corresponds to TRBD2 (7 bases). The receptor was isolated from a woman aged 18-35 years with Graves' ophthalmopathy. The CDR3 loop is CASSGVRGGAGTQYF. The CDR3 DNA reads TGTGCCAGCAGCGGTGTTAGGGGGGGGGCTGGGACCCAGTACTTC.